The following is a T cell receptor (beta chain) sequence with its context. The sample comes from a study of cytomegalovirus exposure and HLA in healthy donors. About the research overall: The 100 million to 140 million unique TCR beta sequences, from around 200 million T cells, were found by an earlier analysis.

In germline, CDR1 is LGHNA, CDR2 YNFKEQ. The junction had 8 bases not matched to a gene; V was cut back by 1 base and J by 6 bases. CDR3 size: 18 residues. PCR primers comprised 60 Vbeta and 13 Jbeta primers. Sequencing used immunoSEQ multiplex PCR; TCRdb keeps in-frame clones, though not all of them. The repertoire holds roughly 130,000 clones, with roughly two thirds as singletons. The gene calls are TRBV4-2 and TRBJ2-1, with TRBD2 matching 14 bases. Sequenced: PBMCs. The TCR sequence derives from a man younger than 45 in good health and CMV-seropositive. The CDR3 nucleotides read TGTGCCAGCAGCCAAGGACTAGCGGGAGGGCCTCTAGGCAATGAGCAGTTCTTC. Its protein is CASSQGLAGGPLGNEQFF.